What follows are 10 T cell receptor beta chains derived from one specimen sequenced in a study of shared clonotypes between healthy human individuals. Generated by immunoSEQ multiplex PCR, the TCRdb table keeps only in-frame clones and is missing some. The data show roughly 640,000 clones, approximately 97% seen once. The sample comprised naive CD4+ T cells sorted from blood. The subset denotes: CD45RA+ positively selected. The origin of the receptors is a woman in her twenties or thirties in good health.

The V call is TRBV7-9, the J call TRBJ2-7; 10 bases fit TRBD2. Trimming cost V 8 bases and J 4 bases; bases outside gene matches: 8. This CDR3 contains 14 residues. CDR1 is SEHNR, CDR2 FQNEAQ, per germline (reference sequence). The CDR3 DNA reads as TGTGCCAGCGACAAAGCGGGAGGGAGGTACGAGCAGTACTTC. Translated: CASDKAGGRYEQYF.

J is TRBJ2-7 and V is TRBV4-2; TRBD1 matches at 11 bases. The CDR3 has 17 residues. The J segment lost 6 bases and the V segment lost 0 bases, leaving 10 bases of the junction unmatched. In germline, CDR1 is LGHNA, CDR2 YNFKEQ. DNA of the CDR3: TGTGCCAGCAGCCAAGATAGGGGACAGGGGGTACGGGGCGAGCAGTACTTC. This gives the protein CASSQDRGQGVRGEQYF.

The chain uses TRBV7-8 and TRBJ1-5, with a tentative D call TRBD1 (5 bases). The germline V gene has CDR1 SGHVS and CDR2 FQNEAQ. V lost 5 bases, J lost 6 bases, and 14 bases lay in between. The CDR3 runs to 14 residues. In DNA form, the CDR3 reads TGTGCCAGCAGCACAGCCAGGGTCAGTCAGCCCCAGCATTTT. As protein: CASSTARVSQPQHF. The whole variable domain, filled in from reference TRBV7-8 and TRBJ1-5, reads GAGVSQSPRYKVAKRGQDVALRCDPISGHVSLFWYQQALGQGPEFLTYFQNEAQLDKSGLPSDRFFAERPEGSVSTLKIQRTQQEDSAVYLCASSTARVSQPQHFGDGTRLSIL.

The CDR3 loop is CASSYYSPGQGAGYYGYTF. The DNA of the CDR3 is TGTGCCAGCAGTTACTACTCGCCGGGACAGGGGGCAGGGTACTATGGCTACACCTTC. The chain carries TRBV28 and TRBJ1-2; TRBD1 agrees at 12 bases. The CDR3 is 19 amino acids. The J segment lost 3 bases and the V segment lost 4 bases, leaving 15 bases of the junction unmatched. CDR1 is MDHEN, CDR2 SYDVKM, per germline.

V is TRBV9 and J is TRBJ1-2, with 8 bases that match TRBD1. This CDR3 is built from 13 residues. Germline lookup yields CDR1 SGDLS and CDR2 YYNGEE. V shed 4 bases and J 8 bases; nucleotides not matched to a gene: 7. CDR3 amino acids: CASSSDRVEGYTF. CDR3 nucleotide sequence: TGTGCCAGCAGCTCGGACAGGGTGGAGGGCTACACCTTC.

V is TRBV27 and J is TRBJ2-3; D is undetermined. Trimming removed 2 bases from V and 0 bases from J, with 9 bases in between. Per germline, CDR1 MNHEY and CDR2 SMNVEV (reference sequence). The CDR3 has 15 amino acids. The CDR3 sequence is CASSLRGSSTDTQYF. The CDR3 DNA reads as TGTGCCAGCAGTTTAAGAGGTTCTAGCACAGATACGCAGTATTTT.

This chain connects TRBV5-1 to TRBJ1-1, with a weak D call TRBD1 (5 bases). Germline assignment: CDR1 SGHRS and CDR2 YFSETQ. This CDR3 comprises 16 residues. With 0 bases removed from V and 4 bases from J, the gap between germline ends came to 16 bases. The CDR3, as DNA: TGCGCCAGCAGCTTGGGGGGCAGGCTAAGGGGCACTGAAGCTTTCTTT. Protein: CASSLGGRLRGTEAFF. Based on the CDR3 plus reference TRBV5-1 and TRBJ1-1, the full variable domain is KAGVTQTPRYLIKTRGQQVTLSCSPISGHRSVSWYQQTPGQGLQFLFEYFSETQRNKGNFPGRFSGRQFSNSRSEMNVSTLELGDSALYLCASSLGGRLRGTEAFFGQGTRLTVV.

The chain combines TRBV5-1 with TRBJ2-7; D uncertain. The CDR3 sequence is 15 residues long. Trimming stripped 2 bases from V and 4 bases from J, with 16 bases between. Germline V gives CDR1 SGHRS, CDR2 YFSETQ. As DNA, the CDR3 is TGCGCCAGCAGCTTCAAACTGGACGGTAATTACGAGCAGTACTTC. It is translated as CASSFKLDGNYEQYF.

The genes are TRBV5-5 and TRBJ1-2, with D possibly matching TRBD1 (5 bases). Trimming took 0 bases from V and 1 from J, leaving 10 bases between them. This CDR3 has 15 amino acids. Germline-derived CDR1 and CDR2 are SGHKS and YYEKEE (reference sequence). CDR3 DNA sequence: TGTGCCAGCAGCTTGGTAGGGGTGATTAACTATGGCTACACCTTC. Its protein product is CASSLVGVINYGYTF.

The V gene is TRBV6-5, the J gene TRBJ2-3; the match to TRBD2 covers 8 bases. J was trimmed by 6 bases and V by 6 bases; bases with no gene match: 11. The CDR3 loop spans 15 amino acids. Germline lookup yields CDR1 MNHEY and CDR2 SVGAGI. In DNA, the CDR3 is TGTGCCAGCAGGTTAAGCGGGAGTCGTTCGGATACGCAGTATTTT. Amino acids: CASRLSGSRSDTQYF.